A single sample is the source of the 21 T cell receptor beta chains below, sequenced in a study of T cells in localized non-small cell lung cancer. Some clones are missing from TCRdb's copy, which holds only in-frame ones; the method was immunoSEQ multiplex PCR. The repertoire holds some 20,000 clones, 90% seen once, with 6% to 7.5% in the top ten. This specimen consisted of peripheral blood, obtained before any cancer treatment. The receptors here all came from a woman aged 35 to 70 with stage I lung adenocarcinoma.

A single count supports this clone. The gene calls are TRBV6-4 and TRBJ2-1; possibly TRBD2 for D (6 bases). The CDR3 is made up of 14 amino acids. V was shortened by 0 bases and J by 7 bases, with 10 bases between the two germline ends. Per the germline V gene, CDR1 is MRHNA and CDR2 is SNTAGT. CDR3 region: CASSDSEGGNEQFF. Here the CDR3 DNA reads TGTGCCAGCAGTGACTCGGAGGGTGGGAATGAGCAGTTCTTC.

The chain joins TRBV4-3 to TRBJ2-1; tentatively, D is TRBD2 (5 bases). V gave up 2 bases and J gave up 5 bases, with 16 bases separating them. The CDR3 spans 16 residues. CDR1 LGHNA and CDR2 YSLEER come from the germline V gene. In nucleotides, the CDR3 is TGCGCCAGCAGCCAAAAGACTAACCAACCCAACAATGAGCAGTTCTTC. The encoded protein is CASSQKTNQPNNEQFF.

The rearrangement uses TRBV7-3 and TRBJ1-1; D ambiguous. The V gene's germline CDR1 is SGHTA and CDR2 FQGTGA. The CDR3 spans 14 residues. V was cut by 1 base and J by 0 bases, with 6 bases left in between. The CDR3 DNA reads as TGTGCCAGCAGCTTAATTCGGGTGAACACTGAAGCTTTCTTT. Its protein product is CASSLIRVNTEAFF.

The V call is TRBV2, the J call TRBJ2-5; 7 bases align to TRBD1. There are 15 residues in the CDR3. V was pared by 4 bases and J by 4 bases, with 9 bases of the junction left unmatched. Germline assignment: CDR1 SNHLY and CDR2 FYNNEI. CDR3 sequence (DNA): TGTGCCAGCAGTGGAAGGACAGGCTCGGGAGAGACCCAGTACTTC. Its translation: CASSGRTGSGETQYF.

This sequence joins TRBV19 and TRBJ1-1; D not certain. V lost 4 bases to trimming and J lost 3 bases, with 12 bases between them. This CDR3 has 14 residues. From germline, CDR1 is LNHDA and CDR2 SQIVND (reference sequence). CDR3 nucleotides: TGTGCCAGTAGTACGAGCCGCGGGCACACTGAAGCTTTCTTT. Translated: CASSTSRGHTEAFF.

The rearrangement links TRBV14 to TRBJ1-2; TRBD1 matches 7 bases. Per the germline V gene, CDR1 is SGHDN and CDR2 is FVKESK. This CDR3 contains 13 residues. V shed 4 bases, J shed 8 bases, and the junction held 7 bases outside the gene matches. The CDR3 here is CASSPQGIMGYTF. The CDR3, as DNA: TGTGCCAGCAGCCCACAGGGGATTATGGGCTACACCTTC.

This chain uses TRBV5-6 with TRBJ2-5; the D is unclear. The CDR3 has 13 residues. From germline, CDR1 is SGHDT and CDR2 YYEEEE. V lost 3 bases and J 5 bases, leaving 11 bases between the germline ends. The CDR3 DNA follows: TGTGCCAGCAGCTATAATGGGCCGGAGACCCAGTACTTC. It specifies CASSYNGPETQYF.

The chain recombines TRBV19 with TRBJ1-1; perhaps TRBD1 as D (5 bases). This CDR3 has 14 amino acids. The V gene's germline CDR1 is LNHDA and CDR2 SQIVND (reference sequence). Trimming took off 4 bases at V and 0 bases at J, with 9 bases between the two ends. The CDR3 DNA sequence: TGTGCCAGTAGTAGCCGACAGCTGAACACTGAAGCTTTCTTT. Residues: CASSSRQLNTEAFF.

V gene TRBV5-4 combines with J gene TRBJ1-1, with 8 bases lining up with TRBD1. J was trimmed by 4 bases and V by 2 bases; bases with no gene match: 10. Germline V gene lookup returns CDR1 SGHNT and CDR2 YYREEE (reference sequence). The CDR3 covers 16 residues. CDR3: CASSFRGGRGPTEAFF. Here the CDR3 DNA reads TGTGCCAGCAGCTTTCGGGGAGGCAGGGGGCCCACTGAAGCTTTCTTT.

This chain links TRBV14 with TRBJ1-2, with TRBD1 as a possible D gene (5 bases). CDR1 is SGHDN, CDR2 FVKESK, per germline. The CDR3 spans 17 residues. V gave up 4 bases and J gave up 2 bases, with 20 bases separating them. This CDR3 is CASSPLRHGAWNYGYTF. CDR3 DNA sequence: TGTGCCAGCAGCCCACTGAGGCATGGGGCTTGGAACTATGGCTACACCTTC.

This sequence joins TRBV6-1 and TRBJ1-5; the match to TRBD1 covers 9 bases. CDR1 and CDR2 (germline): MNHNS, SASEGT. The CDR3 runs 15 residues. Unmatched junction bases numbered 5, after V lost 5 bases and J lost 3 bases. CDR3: CASSFDRGANQPQHF. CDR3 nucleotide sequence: TGTGCCAGCAGTTTCGACAGGGGGGCCAATCAGCCCCAGCATTTT.

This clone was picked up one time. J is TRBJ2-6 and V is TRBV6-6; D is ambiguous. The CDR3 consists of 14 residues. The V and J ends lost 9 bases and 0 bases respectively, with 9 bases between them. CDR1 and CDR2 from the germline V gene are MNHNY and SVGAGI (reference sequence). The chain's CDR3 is CASWVGSGANVLTF. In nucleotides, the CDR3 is TGTGCCAGTTGGGTCGGCTCTGGGGCCAACGTCCTGACTTTC.

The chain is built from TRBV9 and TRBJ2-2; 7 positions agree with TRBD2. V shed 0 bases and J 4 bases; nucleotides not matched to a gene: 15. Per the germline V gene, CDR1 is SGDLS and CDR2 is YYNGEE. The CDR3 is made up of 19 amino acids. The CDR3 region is CASSVGVGGSIVGTGELFF. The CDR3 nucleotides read TGTGCCAGCAGCGTAGGGGTCGGCGGGAGTATTGTTGGCACCGGGGAGCTGTTTTTT.

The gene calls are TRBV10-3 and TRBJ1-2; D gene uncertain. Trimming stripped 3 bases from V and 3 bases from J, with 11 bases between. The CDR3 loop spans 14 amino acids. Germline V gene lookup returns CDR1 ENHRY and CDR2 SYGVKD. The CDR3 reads CAISEVAIYYGYTF. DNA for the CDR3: TGTGCCATCAGTGAAGTCGCGATATACTATGGCTACACCTTC.

In nucleotides, the CDR3 is TGTGCCAGCAGCCAGCTCACAGATACGCAGTATTTT. Translating gives CASSQLTDTQYF. J is TRBJ2-3 and V is TRBV7-9; D ambiguous. There are 12 residues in the CDR3. Germline V gene data show CDR1 as SEHNR and CDR2 as FQNEAQ (reference sequence). Trimming shortened V by 5 bases and J by 2 bases, and 5 bases separated the two germline ends.

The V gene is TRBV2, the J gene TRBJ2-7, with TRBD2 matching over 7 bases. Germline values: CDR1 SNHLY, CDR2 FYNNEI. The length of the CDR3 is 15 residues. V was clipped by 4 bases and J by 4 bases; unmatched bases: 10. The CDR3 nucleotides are TGTGCCAGCAGTGCCGGGAGTTCGGGGGGATACGAGCAGTACTTC. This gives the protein CASSAGSSGGYEQYF.

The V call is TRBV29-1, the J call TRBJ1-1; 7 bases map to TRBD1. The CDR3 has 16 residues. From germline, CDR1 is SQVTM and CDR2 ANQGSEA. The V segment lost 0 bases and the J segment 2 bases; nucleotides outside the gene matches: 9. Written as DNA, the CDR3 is TGCAGCGTTGAAGATCTGAGACAGGGCGCCAACACTGAAGCTTTCTTT. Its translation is CSVEDLRQGANTEAFF.

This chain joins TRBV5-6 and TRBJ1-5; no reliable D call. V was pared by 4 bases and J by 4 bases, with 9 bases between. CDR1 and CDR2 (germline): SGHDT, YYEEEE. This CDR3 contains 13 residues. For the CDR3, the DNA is TGTGCCAGCAGCACTGACCCTAATCAGCCCCAGCATTTT. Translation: CASSTDPNQPQHF.

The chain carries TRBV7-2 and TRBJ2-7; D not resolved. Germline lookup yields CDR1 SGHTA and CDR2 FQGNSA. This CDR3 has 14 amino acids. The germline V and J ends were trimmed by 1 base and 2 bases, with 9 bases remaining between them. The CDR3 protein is CASSLDVGTYEQYF. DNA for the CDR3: TGTGCCAGCAGCTTAGACGTGGGAACCTACGAGCAGTACTTC. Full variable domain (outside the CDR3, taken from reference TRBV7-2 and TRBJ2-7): GAGVSQSPSNKVTEKGKDVELRCDPISGHTALYWYRQSLGQGLEFLIYFQGNSAPDKSGLPSDRFSAERTGGSVSTLTIQRTQQEDSAVYLCASSLDVGTYEQYFGPGTRLTVT.

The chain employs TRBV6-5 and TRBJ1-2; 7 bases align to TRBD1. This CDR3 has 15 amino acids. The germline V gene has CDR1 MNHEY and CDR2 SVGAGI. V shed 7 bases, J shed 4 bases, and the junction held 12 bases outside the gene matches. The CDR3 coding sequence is TGTGCCAGCATGCCCCGACAGGGACTCCCCTATGGCTACACCTTC. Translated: CASMPRQGLPYGYTF.

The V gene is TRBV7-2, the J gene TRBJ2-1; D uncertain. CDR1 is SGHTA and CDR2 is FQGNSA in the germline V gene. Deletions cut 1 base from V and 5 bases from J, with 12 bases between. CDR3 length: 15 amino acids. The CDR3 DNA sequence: TGTGCCAGCAGCTTAGGTCTGACATTCCACAATGAGCAGTTCTTC. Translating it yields CASSLGLTFHNEQFF.